This T cell receptor (beta chain) originates from a study of blood T cell repertoires in COVID-19. This CDR3 region has 13 residues. Looked up from germline, CDR1 is SQVTM and CDR2 is ANQGSEA. Between the trimmed V and J ends, which lost 5 bases and 0 bases, there was a span of 10 bases. The table came from immunoSEQ multiplex PCR; TCRdb's copy has only in-frame clones and leaves some out. The sample holds approximately 130,000 clones, roughly four fifths seen once. The receptor's source is a human donor in a cohort sampled during active COVID-19. This chain connects TRBV29-1 to TRBJ1-1; D not resolved. Material: peripheral blood. The CDR3 nucleotides read TGCAGCGTTCAACAAGTCCTGAACACTGAAGCTTTCTTT. This gives the protein CSVQQVLNTEAFF.